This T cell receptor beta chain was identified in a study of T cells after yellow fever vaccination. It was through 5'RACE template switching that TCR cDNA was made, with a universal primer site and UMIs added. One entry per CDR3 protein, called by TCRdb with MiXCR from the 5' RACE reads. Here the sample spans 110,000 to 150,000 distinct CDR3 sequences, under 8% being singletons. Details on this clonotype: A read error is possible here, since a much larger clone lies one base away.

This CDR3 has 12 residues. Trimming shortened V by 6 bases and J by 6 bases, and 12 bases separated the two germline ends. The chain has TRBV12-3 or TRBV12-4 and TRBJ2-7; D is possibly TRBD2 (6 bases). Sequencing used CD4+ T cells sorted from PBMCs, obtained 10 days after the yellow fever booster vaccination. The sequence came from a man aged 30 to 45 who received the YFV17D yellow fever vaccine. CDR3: CASSLTRAEQYF. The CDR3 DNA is TGTGCCAGCAGCCTGACTAGAGCCGAGCAGTACTTC.